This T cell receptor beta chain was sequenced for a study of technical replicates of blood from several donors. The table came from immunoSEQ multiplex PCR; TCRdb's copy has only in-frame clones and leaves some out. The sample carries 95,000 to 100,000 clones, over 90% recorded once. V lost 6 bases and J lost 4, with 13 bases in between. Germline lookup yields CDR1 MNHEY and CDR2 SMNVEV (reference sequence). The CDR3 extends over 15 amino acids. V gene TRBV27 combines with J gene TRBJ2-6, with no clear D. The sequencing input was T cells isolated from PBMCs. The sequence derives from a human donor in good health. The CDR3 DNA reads TGTGCCAGCAGGTCGGTGGTTACCGGGGCCAACGTCCTGACTTTC. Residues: CASRSVVTGANVLTF.